This record concerns one T cell receptor beta chain sequence. Its target antigen remains unknown. There are no base qualities to consult, and no much larger clone falls within one base. The collaborating institutions used their own protocols to collect whole blood in K2EDTA tubes. For TCRbeta analysis, collaborator samples were shipped as frozen whole blood, as isolated PBMCs, or as DNA extracted from either sample type. The entry originates in a study of blood T cell repertoires in COVID-19 (dated by TCRdb to the early 2020s). Broadly, across the study: Collaborator samples came from the United States, Italy and Spain and covered acute and convalescent phases of COVID-19. The samples were drawn from two sources: the first 160 participants of the ongoing ImmuneRACE study, and 1,200 or so subjects contributed by 6 global collaborators. Deeply sampled blood TCRbeta repertoires from subjects exposed to, actively infected with, or recovered from COVID-19 were included in the dataset. The material from the prospective study consisted of cDNA or gDNA derived from T cells, B-cell-depleted T cells, or PBMCs. Where HLA class I and class II types were available, the types were taken from metadata supplied by the sample provider, not from assay-based typing. Sample metadata almost always included a de-identified subject ID, COVID-19 status, age in years and sex. The repertoires were made available in a free public database intended to serve as a resource for research on the immune response to SARS-CoV-2.

TCRbeta CDR3 regions were amplified from genomic DNA using the immunoSEQ Assay, a bias-controlled multiplex PCR. As for the original processing: The number of nucleated cells in each sample was estimated by amplification of reference gene primers within the assay. Sequence reads were collapsed and filtered to measure the absolute abundance of every unique TCRbeta CDR3 rearrangement. For each sample, productive Simpson clonality was calculated as the square root of Simpson's diversity index over productive rearrangements. TCRdb mirrors the immuneACCESS table, restricted to in-frame sequences. Some clones are absent from its copies; in checked studies, under half trace to an unresolved V gene, and the reason for the others is unknown. Clone size and V and J calls were adopted from that table, with D and trimming inferred from the DNA. The sample table lists about 160,000 clones, around 84% of them with a count of one. The ten biggest clones cover approximately 3% of the sample.

Findings and caveats that apply to the study as a whole: How much clinical and demographic metadata was included differed by source and by participant, and the metadata was provided uncurated.

At the junction V is shortened by 0 bases and J by 4 bases, with 7 bases in between. The cysteine opens and the phenylalanine closes a CDR3 of 14 amino acids. CDR3 DNA only is kept here, 42 bases in frame from base 1. Sequences SEHNR (CDR1) and FQNEAQ (CDR2) are obtained from the germline V gene (reference sequence). Recombination joined TRBV7-9 with TRBJ1-5, with a weak D call of TRBD1 (6 bases match). This TCR was sampled from a human donor with acute or convalescent COVID-19. The donor label of this sample is uncertain. Sequenced: peripheral blood. In nucleotide form, the sequence is TGTGCCAGCAGCTTAGCGGGGGCTAATCAGCCCCAGCATTTT. Its protein product is CASSLAGANQPQHF.